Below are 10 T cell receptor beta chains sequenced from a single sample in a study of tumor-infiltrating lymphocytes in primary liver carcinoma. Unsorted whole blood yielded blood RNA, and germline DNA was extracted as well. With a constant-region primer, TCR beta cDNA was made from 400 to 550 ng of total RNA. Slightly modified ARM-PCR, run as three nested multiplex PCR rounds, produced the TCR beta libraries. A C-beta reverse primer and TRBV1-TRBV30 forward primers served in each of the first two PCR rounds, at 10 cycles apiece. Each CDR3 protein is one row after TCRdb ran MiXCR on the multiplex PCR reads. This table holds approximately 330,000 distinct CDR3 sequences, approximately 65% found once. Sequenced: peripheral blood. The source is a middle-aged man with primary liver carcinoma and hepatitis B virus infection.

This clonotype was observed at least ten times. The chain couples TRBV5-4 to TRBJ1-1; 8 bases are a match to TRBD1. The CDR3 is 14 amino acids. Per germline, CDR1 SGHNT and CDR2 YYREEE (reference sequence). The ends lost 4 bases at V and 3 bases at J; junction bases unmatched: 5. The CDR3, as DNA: TGTGCCAGCAGCCCGAGGACAGGGTACACTGAAGCTTTCTTT. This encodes CASSPRTGYTEAFF.

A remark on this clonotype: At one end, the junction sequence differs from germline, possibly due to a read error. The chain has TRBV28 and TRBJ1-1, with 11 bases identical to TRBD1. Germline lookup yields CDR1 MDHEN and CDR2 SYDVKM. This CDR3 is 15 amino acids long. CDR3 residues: CACSHHGQGATEAFF. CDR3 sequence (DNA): TGTGCCTGCAGTCATCATGGACAGGGGGCGACTGAAGCTTTCTTT.

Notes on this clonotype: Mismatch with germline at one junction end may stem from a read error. CDR3 nucleotide sequence: TGTGCCAGCAGCCCCGGAAGGGGTTGGTACGATCAGTACTTC. It is translated as CASSPGRGWYDQYF. The genes are TRBV11-1 and TRBJ2-7; perhaps TRBD1 as D (5 bases). The CDR3 spans 14 residues. Germline CDR1 and CDR2: SGHAT and FQDESV (reference sequence).

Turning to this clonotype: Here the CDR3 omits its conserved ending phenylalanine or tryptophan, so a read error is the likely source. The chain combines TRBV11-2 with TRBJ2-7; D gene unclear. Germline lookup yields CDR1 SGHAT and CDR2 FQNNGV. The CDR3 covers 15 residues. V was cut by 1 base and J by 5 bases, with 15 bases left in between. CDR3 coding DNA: TGTGCCAGCAGCTTAGGTGGCAAGGAGTCTGACGAGCAGTACTTG. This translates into CASSLGGKESDEQYL.

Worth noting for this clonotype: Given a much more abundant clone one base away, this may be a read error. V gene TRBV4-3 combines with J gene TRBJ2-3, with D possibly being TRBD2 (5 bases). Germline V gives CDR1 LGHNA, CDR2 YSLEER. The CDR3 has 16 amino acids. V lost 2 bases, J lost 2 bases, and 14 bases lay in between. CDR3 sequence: CASSQSYSEITDTQYF. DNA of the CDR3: TGCGCCAGCAGCCAAAGCTATAGCGAAATCACAGATACGCAGTATTTT.

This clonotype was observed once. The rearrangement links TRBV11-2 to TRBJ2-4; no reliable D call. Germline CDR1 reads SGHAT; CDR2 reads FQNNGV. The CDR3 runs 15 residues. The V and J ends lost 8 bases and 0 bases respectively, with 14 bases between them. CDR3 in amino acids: CASGSNPLAKNIQYF. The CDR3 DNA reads TGTGCCAGCGGCTCCAACCCGCTAGCCAAAAACATTCAGTACTTC.

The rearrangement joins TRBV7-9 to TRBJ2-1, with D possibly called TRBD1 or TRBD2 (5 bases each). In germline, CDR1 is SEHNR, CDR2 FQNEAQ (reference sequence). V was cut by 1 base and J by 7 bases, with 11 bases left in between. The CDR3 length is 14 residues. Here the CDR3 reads CASSLVVGENEQFF. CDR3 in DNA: TGTGCCAGCAGCTTAGTGGTGGGGGAGAATGAGCAGTTCTTC.

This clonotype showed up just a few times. The CDR3 coding sequence is TGTGCCAGCAGTTACTCTCCCGGGAGGGGGGAAGAGACCCAGTACTTC. Amino acid sequence: CASSYSPGRGEETQYF. The rearrangement links TRBV6-2 or TRBV6-3 to TRBJ2-5, with TRBD2 identical over 8 bases. The V gene end was trimmed by 0 bases and the J gene end by 3 bases; junction bases not matched to a gene: 6. CDR1 MNHEY and CDR2 SVGEGT come from the germline V gene. CDR3 length: 16 amino acids.

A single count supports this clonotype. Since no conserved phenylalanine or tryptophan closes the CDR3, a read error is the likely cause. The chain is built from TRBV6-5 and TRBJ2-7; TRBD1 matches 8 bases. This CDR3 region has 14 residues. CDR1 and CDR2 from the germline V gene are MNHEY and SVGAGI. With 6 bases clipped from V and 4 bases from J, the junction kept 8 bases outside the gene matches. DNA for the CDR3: TGTGCCAGCAGCGGGGACAGGTGTCCATACGAGCAGTACTCC. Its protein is CASSGDRCPYEQYS.

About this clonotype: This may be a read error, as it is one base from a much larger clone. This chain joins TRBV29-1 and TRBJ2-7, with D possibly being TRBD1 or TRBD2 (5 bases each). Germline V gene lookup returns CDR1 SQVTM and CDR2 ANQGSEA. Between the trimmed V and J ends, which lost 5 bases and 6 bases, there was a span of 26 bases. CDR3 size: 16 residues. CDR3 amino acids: CSVLRGRGGSVLEQYF. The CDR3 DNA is TGCAGCGTTTTACGTGGTCGGGGCGGGTCTGTTCTCGAGCAGTACTTC.